This note documents a single TCR beta chain sequence. The table lists this clone with a few counts. What antigen it recognizes has not been identified. No much larger clonotype is one base removed from it; base qualities were not supplied. The entire amount of isolated RNA was reverse transcribed using the High Capacity cDNA Reverse Transcription Kit, so the sequenced TCRB transcripts were expressed ones. Naive, central memory and regulatory T cell samples underwent deep immunoSEQ sequencing, averaging around 4 million total reads per sample. After sorted cells were lysed in RLT buffer, RNA was extracted with DNase-treated RNeasy Micro or Mini kits, with the choice depending on cell number. Each cell subset was processed separately to prevent cross-contamination, with patient and healthy donor samples processed together. TCRB sequences were amplified from cDNA with the immunoSEQ multiplex PCR, producing 87-bp fragments spanning the CDR3 region. The amplicons were sequenced using the Illumina HiSeq platform. The authors' analysis ran thus. PCR bias was computationally corrected using synthetic template baselines, reads within Hamming distance 2 were collapsed, and singletons that could not be merged were discarded. By aligning reads against IMGT, V, D and J genes, CDR3 length, and insertions or deletions at six rearrangement sites were assigned. Within each subset, clonotype counts were normalized to sorted cell number, and only after that were true diversity and Gini coefficients computed with the tcR R package. Repertoire sharing was quantified using the overlap coefficient calculated on TCRB nucleotide sequences. In TCRdb, the immuneACCESS table is reduced to in-frame sequences with V and J assigned. These tables do not hold every clone; where another copy was compared, an unresolved V gene accounts for under half, and the others remain unexplained. D and trimming were read from the DNA, whereas the V and J calls and clone size are those reported in that table. Across this sample there are about 370,000 clones, with around 10% seen only once. The top ten clonotypes cover around 0.66% of the sample.

From each donor, a single peripheral blood sample of 95 to 150 mL on average was drawn into heparinised tubes. Naive, central memory, regulatory and stem cell-like memory CD4+ T cells were sorted on a BD FACSAria II using a panel including CD45RO, CCR7, CD25, CD127, CD95 and CD27. Every sorted population had a purity above 95%. PBMCs were isolated right away by Lymphoprep density gradient centrifugation and were stained directly, without culture. Samples were stained and sorted in pairs, with one healthy donor and one patient per experiment, so that batch effects were minimized. The sample originates from a study of beta chain features in type 1 diabetes (dated by TCRdb to 2016 to 2019). For the wider study: Mean age, gender distribution, total cell number and subset yield were not different between patients and healthy donors. A total of about 100,000,000 sorted cells were examined across all samples, and RNA yield correlated strongly with the number of cells per subset. In the study, recently diagnosed type 1 diabetes patients and matched healthy donors were compared on the TCRB repertoires of their sorted circulating CD4+ T cell subsets. Whereas all 28 donors provided naive and central memory subsets, regulatory and stem cell-like memory subsets were isolated from just 8 patients and about eight healthy donors. The full study reports these points: Shorter templates might be favored by PCR, yet because patient and control samples were amplified and corrected together, any such skew would affect both groups equally. The naive, central memory and regulatory TCRB repertoires appeared to resemble one another more closely among patients than among healthy donors. In all four CD4+ subsets, TCRB CDR3 length was moderately but significantly shorter in type 1 diabetes patients. Because cDNA rather than genomic DNA was sequenced, highly expressing activated cells could have been over-represented, although no difference in activation and CD3 levels was found between groups. Fewer insertions and more nucleotide deletions at VDJ recombination sites were observed in patients with type 1 diabetes, implying thymic rearrangement abnormalities. Because small numbers of individuals were included in the HLA sub-analyses, any influence of HLA type on TCRB rearrangement was left unresolved.

V is trimmed back by 2 bases and J by 6 bases, and the junction contains 12 bases that no gene match accounts for. CDR1 is given as SGHAT and CDR2 as FQNNGV, both from the germline V gene. There are 17 amino acids in the CDR3, from cysteine to phenylalanine inclusive. Of the read, only the CDR3 DNA is kept; its 51 bases are in frame from base 1. Sequenced sample: central memory CD4+ T cells from blood. The V and J genes are TRBV11-2 and TRBJ1-4; 7 junctional bases match TRBD1. This TCR derives from a man aged 25-45 years with type 1 diabetes. The CDR3 is CASSLYSGTEAHEKLFF. The DNA is as follows: TGTGCCAGCAGCTTATACTCCGGGACAGAAGCTCATGAAAAACTGTTTTTT.